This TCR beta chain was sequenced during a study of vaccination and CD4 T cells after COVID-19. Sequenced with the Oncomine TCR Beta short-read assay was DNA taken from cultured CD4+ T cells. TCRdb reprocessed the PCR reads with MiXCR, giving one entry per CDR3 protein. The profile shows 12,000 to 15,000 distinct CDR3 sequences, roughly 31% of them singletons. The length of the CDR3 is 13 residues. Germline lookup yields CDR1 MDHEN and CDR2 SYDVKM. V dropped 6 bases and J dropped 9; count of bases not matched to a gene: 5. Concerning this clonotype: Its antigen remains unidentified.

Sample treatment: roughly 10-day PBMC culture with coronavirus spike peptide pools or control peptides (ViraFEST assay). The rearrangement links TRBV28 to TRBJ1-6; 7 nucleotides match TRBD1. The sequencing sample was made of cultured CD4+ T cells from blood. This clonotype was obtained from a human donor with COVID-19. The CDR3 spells CASRTGTPSPLHF. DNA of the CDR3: TGTGCCAGCAGGACAGGGACCCCTTCACCCCTCCACTTT.